The rows below give T cell receptor beta chains drawn from one sample of a study of CD8+ T cells in alopecia areata. The assay was immunoSEQ multiplex PCR, and TCRdb's table has in-frame clones only and misses some. The sample yields about 160,000 clones, around three fifths seen once. The source material was CD4+ T cells sorted from blood, sampled at week 4, from a patient treated with tofacitinib. The source is a human donor with alopecia areata. CDR3s include the opening cysteine and the closing phenylalanine or tryptophan. The order of the fields is CDR3 protein, J gene, V gene, clone size. Clone size, where shown, is once, few, many, or a class for clones that have expanded.

CDR3aa: CASSARDRVAWNTEAFF; j_gene: TRBJ1-1; v_gene: TRBV2; abundance: .
CDR3aa: CAWRAMGGPYKNIQYF; j_gene: TRBJ2-4; v_gene: TRBV30; abundance: .
CDR3aa: CASSRDRSGPSAQYF; j_gene: TRBJ2-4; v_gene: TRBV6-5; abundance: few
CDR3aa: CASSPRGTGTGKLFF; j_gene: TRBJ1-4; v_gene: TRBV7-2; abundance: few
CDR3aa: CASRKTGNQPQHF; j_gene: TRBJ1-5; v_gene: TRBV7-8; abundance: .
CDR3aa: CSVAMGQGETQYF; j_gene: TRBJ2-5; v_gene: TRBV29-1; abundance: .
CDR3aa: CASSQNLQGDEQFF; j_gene: TRBJ2-1; v_gene: TRBV7-3; abundance: medium-sized
CDR3aa: CSVEPNTGELFF; j_gene: TRBJ2-2; v_gene: TRBV29-1; abundance: .
CDR3aa: CASSLAGGGSGANVLTF; j_gene: TRBJ2-6; v_gene: TRBV5-1; abundance: few
CDR3aa: CSFTSGGRETQYF; j_gene: TRBJ2-5; v_gene: TRBV29-1; abundance: .
CDR3aa: CSVTRGVRDTQYF; j_gene: TRBJ2-3; v_gene: TRBV29-1; abundance: .
CDR3aa: CASSYTRDGEAFF; j_gene: TRBJ1-1; v_gene: TRBV6-6; abundance: .
CDR3aa: CASRRALDSPQHF; j_gene: TRBJ1-5; v_gene: TRBV19; abundance: .
CDR3aa: CAWSRAGAYNEQFF; j_gene: TRBJ2-1; v_gene: TRBV30; abundance: .
CDR3aa: CSVRVSSGNTIYF; j_gene: TRBJ1-3; v_gene: TRBV29-1; abundance: .
CDR3aa: CASSEAVPGYTF; j_gene: TRBJ1-2; v_gene: TRBV2; abundance: .
CDR3aa: CSAPSPTAPRAGEVGHYGYTF; j_gene: TRBJ1-2; v_gene: TRBV29-1; abundance: few
CDR3aa: CASSPNSERMNTEAFF; j_gene: TRBJ1-1; v_gene: TRBV18; abundance: .
CDR3aa: CASSLRDGPVLGYTF; j_gene: TRBJ1-2; v_gene: TRBV27; abundance: .
CDR3aa: CAWSPGGYNEQFF; j_gene: TRBJ2-1; v_gene: TRBV30; abundance: .
CDR3aa: CSVPRGAGGSQETQYF; j_gene: TRBJ2-5; v_gene: TRBV29-1; abundance: .
CDR3aa: CASSFPPYLNSPLHF; j_gene: TRBJ1-6; v_gene: TRBV27; abundance: once
CDR3aa: CSVAPVSFGGQRGYEQYF; j_gene: TRBJ2-7; v_gene: TRBV29-1; abundance: .
CDR3aa: CASSVDRAHQPQHF; j_gene: TRBJ1-5; v_gene: TRBV19; abundance: .
CDR3aa: CASSYSRNTEAFF; j_gene: TRBJ1-1; v_gene: TRBV6-5; abundance: once
CDR3aa: CASTFGETQYF; j_gene: TRBJ2-5; v_gene: TRBV2; abundance: once
CDR3aa: CASSLRQGYSMNTEAFF; j_gene: TRBJ1-1; v_gene: TRBV14; abundance: .
CDR3aa: CAWNSIFGEQYF; j_gene: TRBJ2-7; v_gene: TRBV30; abundance: .
CDR3aa: CASSLSGGAANYGYTF; j_gene: TRBJ1-2; v_gene: TRBV5-1; abundance: .
CDR3aa: CASSPGGRGHEQFF; j_gene: TRBJ2-1; v_gene: TRBV4-3; abundance: .
CDR3aa: CATGSPGGSYEQYF; j_gene: TRBJ2-7; v_gene: TRBV2; abundance: .
CDR3aa: CAWGGSSYNSPLHF; j_gene: TRBJ1-6; v_gene: TRBV30; abundance: .
CDR3aa: CASSFLGGGNSPLHF; j_gene: TRBJ1-6; v_gene: TRBV7-2; abundance: .
CDR3aa: CSVDGETQYF; j_gene: TRBJ2-5; v_gene: TRBV29-1; abundance: .
CDR3aa: CASSQDWTEVYGYTF; j_gene: TRBJ1-2; v_gene: TRBV7-9; abundance: .
CDR3aa: CASSGWRGETQYF; j_gene: TRBJ2-5; v_gene: TRBV2; abundance: .
CDR3aa: CASSPHRGISYEQYF; j_gene: TRBJ2-7; v_gene: TRBV27; abundance: few
CDR3aa: CAWSLQGNWSPLHF; j_gene: TRBJ1-6; v_gene: TRBV30; abundance: .
CDR3aa: CASSFFVESLTYEQYF; j_gene: TRBJ2-7; v_gene: TRBV5-6; abundance: .
CDR3aa: CSIGRGQNTGELFF; j_gene: TRBJ2-2; v_gene: TRBV29-1; abundance: .
CDR3aa: CASSPEAGELFF; j_gene: TRBJ2-2; v_gene: TRBV5-6; abundance: once
CDR3aa: CASSDQRNYGYTF; j_gene: TRBJ1-2; v_gene: TRBV19; abundance: .
CDR3aa: CAWRGGAYEQYF; j_gene: TRBJ2-7; v_gene: TRBV30; abundance: few
CDR3aa: CAWSPNREAFF; j_gene: TRBJ1-1; v_gene: TRBV30; abundance: few
CDR3aa: CASSQSDRGLAKNIQYF; j_gene: TRBJ2-4; v_gene: TRBV23-1; abundance: .
CDR3aa: CSVESRGGETQYF; j_gene: TRBJ2-5; v_gene: TRBV29-1; abundance: .
CDR3aa: CASSPRGGPNYGYTF; j_gene: TRBJ1-2; v_gene: TRBV25-1; abundance: once
CDR3aa: CSVGGDRTDTQYF; j_gene: TRBJ2-3; v_gene: TRBV29-1; abundance: .
CDR3aa: CASSPSGRLYGYTF; j_gene: TRBJ1-2; v_gene: TRBV27; abundance: .
CDR3aa: CAWSESGVQPQHF; j_gene: TRBJ1-5; v_gene: TRBV30; abundance: .
CDR3aa: CASSQVRGRGPQHF; j_gene: TRBJ1-5; v_gene: TRBV4-1; abundance: .
CDR3aa: CASSQTLAGGRETQYF; j_gene: TRBJ2-5; v_gene: TRBV4-3; abundance: .
CDR3aa: CASSSGTENQPQHF; j_gene: TRBJ1-5; v_gene: TRBV19; abundance: .
CDR3aa: CASSVEGFHTDTQYF; j_gene: TRBJ2-3; v_gene: TRBV9; abundance: .